Following are 9 T cell receptor beta chains from one sample sequenced in a study of T cell responses to AZD1222 COVID-19 vaccine. Sequenced by immunoSEQ multiplex PCR; TCRdb stores in-frame clones only, minus some. The profile shows 150,000 or so clones, around 93% of them singletons. The specimen comprised peripheral blood, sampled on day 0 of AZD1222 vaccination. These receptors were collected from an adult in good health.

This chain connects TRBV5-4 to TRBJ2-5; 8 nucleotides align to TRBD2. Germline CDR1 reads SGHNT; CDR2 reads YYREEE (reference sequence). The V segment lost 0 bases and the J segment 2 bases; nucleotides outside the gene matches: 3. This CDR3 has 15 amino acids. CDR3 DNA: TGTGCCAGCAGCTTGGTTGGCGGGGGGCAAGAGACCCAGTACTTC. Translation: CASSLVGGGQETQYF.

For this clone: The junction and the germline gene differ at one end; a read error may be behind it. This chain uses TRBV5-8 with TRBJ2-7; D might be TRBD2 (7 bases). This CDR3 is 12 amino acids long. From germline, CDR1 is SGHTS and CDR2 YDEGEE. CDR3 bases: TGTGCCAGCAGCCCACTCGGGGGGCCCCGCGACTTC. This sequence encodes CASSPLGGPRDF.

The chain is built from TRBV15 and TRBJ1-5; 7 nucleotides align to TRBD1. The CDR3 covers 16 residues. Germline CDR1 LNHNV, CDR2 YYDKDF (reference sequence). Germline trimming cut 1 base from V and 0 bases from J; bases unmatched to any gene: 3. CDR3 region: CATSRGGQLSNQPQHF. The CDR3 region has the DNA TGTGCCACCAGCAGAGGGGGACAGCTTAGCAATCAGCCCCAGCATTTT.

This clone was observed a few times. The V and J genes are TRBV30 and TRBJ2-7; 7 bases fit TRBD2. The CDR3 has 14 amino acids. V lost 4 bases, J lost 2 bases, and 8 bases stayed unmatched. Germline CDR1 GTSNPN, CDR2 SVGIG (reference sequence). In nucleotides, the CDR3 is TGTGCCTGGACACGCGGGGGAACCGCCTACGAGCAGTACTTC. This translates into CAWTRGGTAYEQYF.

The chain recombines TRBV27 with TRBJ1-2; no definite D call. The V end lost 0 bases, the J end lost 2 bases, and 4 bases lay between the germline ends. Germline CDR1 is MNHEY and CDR2 is SMNVEV (reference sequence). The CDR3 is 13 residues long. CDR3 DNA sequence: TGTGCCAGCAGTTTATCGGGCAACTATGGCTACACCTTC. Its translation is CASSLSGNYGYTF.

The chain couples TRBV12-5 to TRBJ2-2; D possibly uses TRBD1 or TRBD2 (5 bases each). CDR1 is LGHNT and CDR2 is FRNRAP in the germline V gene. The CDR3 has 16 amino acids. Trimming took 8 bases from V and 4 from J, leaving 20 bases between them. The CDR3: CASLPGRDRGTGELFF. CDR3 coding DNA: TGTGCTAGTCTCCCAGGGAGAGACCGGGGCACCGGGGAGCTGTTTTTT.

This clone was recorded only once. This chain links TRBV6-6 with TRBJ2-7; 10 bases are shared with TRBD1. Looked up from germline, CDR1 is MNHNY and CDR2 is SVGAGI (reference sequence). CDR3 size: 15 residues. Germline trimming cut 8 bases from V and 0 bases from J; bases unmatched to any gene: 7. CDR3 residues: CASLDRGQPSYEQYF. The CDR3 coding sequence is TGTGCCAGCCTTGACAGGGGGCAACCCTCCTACGAGCAGTACTTC.

V gene TRBV5-1 combines with J gene TRBJ1-1, with 7 bases fitting TRBD1. The trim removed 3 bases at V and 14 bases at J, leaving 7 bases unmatched. This CDR3 region has 11 residues. The germline V gene has CDR1 SGHRS and CDR2 YFSETQ. CDR3 in DNA: TGCGCCAGCAGCTCTCTCGGGACAGCCTTCTTT. Amino acid sequence: CASSSLGTAFF.

The table lists this clone with a few counts. The chain couples TRBV9 to TRBJ1-2; D ambiguous. V lost 7 bases and J lost 8, with 18 bases in between. The germline CDR1 and CDR2 sequences are SGDLS and YYNGEE. The CDR3 has 13 residues. CDR3 bases: TGTGCCAGCGGAGCGGAGGGAGGTGCAGGCTACACCTTC. This sequence encodes CASGAEGGAGYTF.